This TCR beta chain was profiled in a study of CD8+ T cells in alopecia areata. The germline V gene has CDR1 LGHNT and CDR2 FRNRAP. Deletions cut 6 bases from V and 3 bases from J, with 26 bases between. The CDR3 contains 18 residues. Sequencing relied on a cDNA template that was reverse transcribed from extracted RNA. The repertoire was sequenced with immunoSEQ multiplex PCR; TCRdb's copy has only in-frame clones and lacks some. The repertoire has some 25,000 clones, 52% of them found once; the top ten carry roughly 31%. This chain links TRBV12-5 with TRBJ1-2; tentatively, D is TRBD1 (6 bases). The TCR was taken from a human donor with alopecia areata. Sequencing was done on a sample of NKG2D-high CD8+ T cells sorted from blood. The CDR3 DNA follows: TGTGCTAGTGGCTCACATTTCCGGCAGGAGGGGGTTGACTATGGCTACACCTTC. As protein: CASGSHFRQEGVDYGYTF.